This T cell receptor (beta chain) comes out of a study of blood T cells in healthy people across ages. Study in general: Per two T cells, template switching captured roughly one barcoded beta molecule. Broader study findings: It was not possible, with unsorted PBMCs, to conclusively compare naive and antigen-experienced cells. It was held that the diversity estimates obtained from one million T cells were underestimates. The long-lived group displayed more naive CD4+ cells, plus higher diversity, than the aged donors did.

In this sample, this clonotype turned up a few times. Its antigen remains unidentified. For the second PCR, which ran for 7 to 11 cycles, a sample-barcoded 5' primer and a J-beta primer mix were used. TCRdb used MiXCR to reprocess the 5' RACE reads, holding one entry per CDR3 protein. The sample comprises 1.6 million or so distinct CDR3 sequences, about 31% of which are singletons, and 11% rests with the top ten. Germline V gene data show CDR1 as MNHEY and CDR2 as SMNVEV (reference sequence). V was pared by 0 bases and J by 7 bases, with 9 bases between. The CDR3 length is 13 residues. The sequence was collected from a woman in her twenties or thirties in good health. The source material was blood. The V call is TRBV27, the J call TRBJ1-1, with D possibly being TRBD1 (6 bases). CDR3 region: CASSLSSRGEAFF. The CDR3, as DNA: TGTGCCAGCAGTTTATCAAGCAGGGGTGAAGCTTTCTTT.